The present T cell receptor (beta chain) was sequenced within a study of response to subunit inactivated influenza vaccine. Germline V gene sequence: CDR1 SQVTM, CDR2 ANQGSEA. This CDR3 is built from 14 residues. V shed 4 bases and J shed 4 bases, with 13 bases lying between them. From the RT-PCR reads, TCRdb called clonotypes with MiXCR, one entry per CDR3 protein. In the table there are approximately 500,000 distinct CDR3 sequences, around 15% of which are singletons. This clonotype was obtained from a man aged 50 to 59 who received an inactivated influenza vaccine. The V gene is TRBV29-1, the J gene TRBJ2-2; D is unclear. Material: PBMCs from blood, obtained approximately 13 days after vaccination. The CDR3 DNA follows: TGCAGCGTTGGAGTCGTGGGAAGCACCGGGGAGCTGTTTTTT. It specifies CSVGVVGSTGELFF.